This T cell receptor beta chain was identified in a study of blood T cell repertoires in COVID-19. Germline V gene sequence: CDR1 LGHDT, CDR2 YNNKEL (reference sequence). V lost 4 bases and J lost 2; bases outside the gene matches: 14. The CDR3 runs 18 residues. The protocol was immunoSEQ multiplex PCR, while the TCRdb copy is restricted to in-frame clones and leaves out a portion. The table includes over 150,000 clones, around 84% detected once. Sequences were obtained from peripheral blood. The TCR was taken from a middle-aged man with active or convalescent COVID-19. V is TRBV3-1 (or the pseudogene TRBV3-2) and J is TRBJ2-3; 8 bases line up with TRBD2. CDR3 sequence (DNA): TGTGCCAGCAGCCCGGCCGGGGGAGGCGGGGGGATCACAGATACGCAGTATTTT. Protein product: CASSPAGGGGGITDTQYF.